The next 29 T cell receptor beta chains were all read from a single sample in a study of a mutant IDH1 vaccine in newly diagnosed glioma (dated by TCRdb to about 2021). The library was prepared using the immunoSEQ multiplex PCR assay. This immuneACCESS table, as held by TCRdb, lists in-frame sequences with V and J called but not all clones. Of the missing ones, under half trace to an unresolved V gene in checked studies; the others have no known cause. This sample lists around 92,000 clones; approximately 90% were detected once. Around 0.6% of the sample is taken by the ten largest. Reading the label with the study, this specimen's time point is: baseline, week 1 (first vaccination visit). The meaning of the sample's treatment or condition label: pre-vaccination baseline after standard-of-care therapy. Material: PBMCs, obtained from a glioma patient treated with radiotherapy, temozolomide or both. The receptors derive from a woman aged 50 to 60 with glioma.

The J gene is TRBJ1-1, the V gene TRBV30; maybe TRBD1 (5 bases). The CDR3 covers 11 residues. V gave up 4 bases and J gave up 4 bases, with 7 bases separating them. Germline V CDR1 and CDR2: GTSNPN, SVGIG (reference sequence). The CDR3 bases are TGTGCCTGGACGAGGGGCACTGAAGCTTTCTTT. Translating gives CAWTRGTEAFF.

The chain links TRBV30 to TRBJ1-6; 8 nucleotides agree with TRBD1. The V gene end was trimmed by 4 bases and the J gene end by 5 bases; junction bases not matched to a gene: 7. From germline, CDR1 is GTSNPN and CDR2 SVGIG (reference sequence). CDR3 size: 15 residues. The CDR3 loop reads CAWTADRGNNSPLHF. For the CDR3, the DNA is TGTGCCTGGACTGCCGACAGGGGCAATAATTCACCCCTCCACTTT.

The CDR3: CASSIGREGREQYF. The DNA for the CDR3 is TGTGCCAGTAGTATTGGGCGGGAGGGGAGGGAGCAGTACTTC. This chain links TRBV19 with TRBJ2-7; 9 bases line up with TRBD2. Trimming at V came to 3 bases and at J to 7 bases, leaving 7 bases not matched to a gene. This CDR3 comprises 14 residues. Germline-derived CDR1 and CDR2 are LNHDA and SQIVND (reference sequence).

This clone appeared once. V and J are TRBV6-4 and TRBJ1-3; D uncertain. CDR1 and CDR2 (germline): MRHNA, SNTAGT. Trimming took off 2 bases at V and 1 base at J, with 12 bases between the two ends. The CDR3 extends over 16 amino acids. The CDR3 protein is CASSDDTLVSGNTIYF. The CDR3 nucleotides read TGTGCCAGCAGTGACGACACCCTGGTGTCTGGAAACACCATATATTTT.

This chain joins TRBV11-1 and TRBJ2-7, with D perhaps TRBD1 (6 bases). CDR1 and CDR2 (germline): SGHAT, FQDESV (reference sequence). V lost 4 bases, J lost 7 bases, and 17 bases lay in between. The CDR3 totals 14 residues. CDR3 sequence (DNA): TGTGCCAGCAGCTCCAGGGGTAATGACGTGGAGCAGTACTTC. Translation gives CASSSRGNDVEQYF.

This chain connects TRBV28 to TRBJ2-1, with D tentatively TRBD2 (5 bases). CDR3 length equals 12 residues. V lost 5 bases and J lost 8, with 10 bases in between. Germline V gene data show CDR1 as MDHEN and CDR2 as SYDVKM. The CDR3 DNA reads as TGTGCCAGCAGTGCAATGCGGGATGAGCAGTTCTTC. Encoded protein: CASSAMRDEQFF.

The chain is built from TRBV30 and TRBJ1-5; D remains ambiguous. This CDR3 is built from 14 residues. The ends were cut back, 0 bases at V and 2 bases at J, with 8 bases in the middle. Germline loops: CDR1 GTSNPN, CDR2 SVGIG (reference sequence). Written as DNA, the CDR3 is TGTGCCTGGAGTGTACAGCCCGGCAATCAGCCCCAGCATTTT. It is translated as CAWSVQPGNQPQHF.

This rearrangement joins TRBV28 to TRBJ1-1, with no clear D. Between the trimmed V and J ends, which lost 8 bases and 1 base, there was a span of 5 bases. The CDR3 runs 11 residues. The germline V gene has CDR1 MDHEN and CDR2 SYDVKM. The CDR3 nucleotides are TGTGCCAGCCTAGAGAACACTGAAGCTTTCTTT. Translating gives CASLENTEAFF.

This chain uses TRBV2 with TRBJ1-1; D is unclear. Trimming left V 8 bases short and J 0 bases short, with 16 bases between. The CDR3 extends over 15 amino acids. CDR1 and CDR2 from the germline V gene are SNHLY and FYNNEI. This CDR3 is CASGEAERLNTEAFF. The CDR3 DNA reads TGTGCCAGCGGGGAAGCCGAGAGACTGAACACTGAAGCTTTCTTT. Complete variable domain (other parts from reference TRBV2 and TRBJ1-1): EPEVTQTPSHQVTQMGQEVILRCVPISNHLYFYWYRQILGQKVEFLVSFYNNEISEKSEIFDDQFSVERPDGSNFTLKIRSTKLEDSAMYFCASGEAERLNTEAFFGQGTRLTVV.

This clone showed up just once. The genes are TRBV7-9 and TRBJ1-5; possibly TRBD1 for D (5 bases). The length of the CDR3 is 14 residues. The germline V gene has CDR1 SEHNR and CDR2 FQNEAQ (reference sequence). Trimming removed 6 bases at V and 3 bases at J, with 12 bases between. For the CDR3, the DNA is TGTGCCAGCAGGGCCAGAGGGGACAATCAGCCCCAGCATTTT. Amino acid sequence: CASRARGDNQPQHF.

CDR3 region: CAISTGTYEAFF. The CDR3 DNA reads as TGTGCCATCAGTACCGGGACATATGAAGCTTTCTTT. This sequence joins TRBV10-3 and TRBJ1-1, with D maybe TRBD1 (6 bases). The CDR3 extends over 12 amino acids. The V end was cut by 5 bases, the J end by 7 bases, with 11 bases between. CDR1 is ENHRY and CDR2 is SYGVKD in the germline V gene.

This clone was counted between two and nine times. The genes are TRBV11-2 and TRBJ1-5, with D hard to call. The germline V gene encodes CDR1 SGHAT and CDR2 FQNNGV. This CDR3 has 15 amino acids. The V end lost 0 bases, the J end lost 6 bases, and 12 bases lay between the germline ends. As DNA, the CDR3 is TGTGCCAGCAGCTTAGACGGGAAAGGAGGTCAGCCCCAGCATTTT. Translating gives CASSLDGKGGQPQHF.

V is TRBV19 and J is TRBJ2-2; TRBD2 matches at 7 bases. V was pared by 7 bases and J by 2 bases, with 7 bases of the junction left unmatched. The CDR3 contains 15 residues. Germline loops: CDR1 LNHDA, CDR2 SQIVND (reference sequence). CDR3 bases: TGTGCCAGTATGGGTCTAGCGGCCAACACCGGGGAGCTGTTTTTT. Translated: CASMGLAANTGELFF.

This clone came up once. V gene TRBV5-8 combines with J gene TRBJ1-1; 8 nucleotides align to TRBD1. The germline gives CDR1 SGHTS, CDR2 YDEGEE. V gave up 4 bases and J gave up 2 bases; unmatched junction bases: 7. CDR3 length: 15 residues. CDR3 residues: CASSVPGQANTEAFF. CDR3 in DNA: TGTGCCAGCAGCGTACCGGGACAGGCAAACACTGAAGCTTTCTTT.

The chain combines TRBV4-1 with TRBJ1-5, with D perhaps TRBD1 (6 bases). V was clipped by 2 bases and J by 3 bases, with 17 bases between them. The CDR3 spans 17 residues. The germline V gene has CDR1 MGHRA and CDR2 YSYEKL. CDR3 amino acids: CASSQPTGTSDNQPQHF. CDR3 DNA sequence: TGCGCCAGCAGCCAACCCACAGGGACAAGTGACAATCAGCCCCAGCATTTT.

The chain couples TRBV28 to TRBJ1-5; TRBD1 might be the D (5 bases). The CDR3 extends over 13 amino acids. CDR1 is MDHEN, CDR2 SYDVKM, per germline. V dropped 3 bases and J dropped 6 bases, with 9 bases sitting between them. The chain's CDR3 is CASSFMGRQPQHF. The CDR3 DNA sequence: TGTGCCAGCAGTTTTATGGGGCGTCAGCCCCAGCATTTT.

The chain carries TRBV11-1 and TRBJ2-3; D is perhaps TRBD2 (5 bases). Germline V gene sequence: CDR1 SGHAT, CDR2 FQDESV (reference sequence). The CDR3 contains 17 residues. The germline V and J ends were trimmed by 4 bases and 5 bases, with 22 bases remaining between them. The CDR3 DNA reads TGTGCCAGCAGCTACAACCCCTTGGGTGAACGGGGAGATACGCAGTATTTT. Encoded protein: CASSYNPLGERGDTQYF.

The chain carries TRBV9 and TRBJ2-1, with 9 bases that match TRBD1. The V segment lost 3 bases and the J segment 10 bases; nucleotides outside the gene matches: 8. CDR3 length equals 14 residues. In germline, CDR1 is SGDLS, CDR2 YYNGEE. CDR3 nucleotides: TGTGCCAGCAGCGGCGGGACAGGGCGGTACGAGCAGTTCTTC. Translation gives CASSGGTGRYEQFF.

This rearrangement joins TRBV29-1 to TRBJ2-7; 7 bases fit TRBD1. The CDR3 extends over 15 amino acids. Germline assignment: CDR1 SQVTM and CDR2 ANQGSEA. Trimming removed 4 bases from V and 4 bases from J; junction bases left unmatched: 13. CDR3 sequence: CSVGPTGPFGYEQYF. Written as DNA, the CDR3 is TGCAGCGTTGGGCCGACAGGGCCCTTTGGTTACGAGCAGTACTTC.

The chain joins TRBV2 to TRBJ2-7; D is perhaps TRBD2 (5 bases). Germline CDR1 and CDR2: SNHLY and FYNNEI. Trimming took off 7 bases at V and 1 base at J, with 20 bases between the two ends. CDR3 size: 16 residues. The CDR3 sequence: CASTLTPGKTSYEQYF. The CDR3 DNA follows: TGTGCCAGCACCTTGACGCCCGGGAAAACTTCCTACGAGCAGTACTTC.

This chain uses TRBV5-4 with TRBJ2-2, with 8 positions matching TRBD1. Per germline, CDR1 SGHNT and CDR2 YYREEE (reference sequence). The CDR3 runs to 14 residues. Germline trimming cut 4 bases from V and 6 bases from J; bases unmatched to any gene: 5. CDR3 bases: TGTGCCAGCAGCGAGGCGACAGGGGCCGGGGAGCTGTTTTTT. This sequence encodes CASSEATGAGELFF.

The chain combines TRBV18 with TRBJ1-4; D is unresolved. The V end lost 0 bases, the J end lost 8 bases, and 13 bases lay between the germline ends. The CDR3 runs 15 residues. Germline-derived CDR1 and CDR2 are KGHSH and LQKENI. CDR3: CASSPPGGPREKLFF. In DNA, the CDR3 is TGTGCCAGCTCACCACCGGGCGGGCCTCGGGAAAAACTGTTTTTT.

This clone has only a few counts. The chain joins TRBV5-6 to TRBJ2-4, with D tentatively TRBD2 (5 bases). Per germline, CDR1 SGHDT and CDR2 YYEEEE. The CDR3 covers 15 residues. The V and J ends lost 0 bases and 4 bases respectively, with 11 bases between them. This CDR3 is CASSLEETGKNIQYF. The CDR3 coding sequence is TGTGCCAGCAGCTTGGAAGAGACGGGGAAAAACATTCAGTACTTC.

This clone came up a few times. The CDR3 is CSVPSNTEAFF. The CDR3 DNA reads as TGCAGCGTACCCTCGAACACTGAAGCTTTCTTT. This chain uses TRBV29-1 with TRBJ1-1; D unresolved. CDR1 and CDR2 (germline): SQVTM, ANQGSEA. This CDR3 region has 11 residues. V was pared by 6 bases and J by 1 base, with 6 bases between.

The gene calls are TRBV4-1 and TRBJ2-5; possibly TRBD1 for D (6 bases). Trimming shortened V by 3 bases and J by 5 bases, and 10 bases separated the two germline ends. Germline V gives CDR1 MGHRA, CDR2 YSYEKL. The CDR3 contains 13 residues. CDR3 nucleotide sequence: TGCGCCAGCAGCCATCAGGGGAGTGAGACCCAGTACTTC. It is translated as CASSHQGSETQYF.

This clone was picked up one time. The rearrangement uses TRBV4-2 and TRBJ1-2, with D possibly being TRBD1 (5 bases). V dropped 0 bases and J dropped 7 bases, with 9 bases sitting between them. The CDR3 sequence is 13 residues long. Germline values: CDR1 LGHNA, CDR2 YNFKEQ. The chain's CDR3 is CASSQDYGGGYTF. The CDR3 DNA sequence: TGTGCCAGCAGCCAAGATTACGGGGGTGGCTACACCTTC.

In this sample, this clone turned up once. The CDR3 is CASSKDPSGSWSYNEQFF. The CDR3 region has the DNA TGTGCCAGCAGCAAAGACCCGAGCGGGAGTTGGTCCTACAATGAGCAGTTCTTC. The gene calls are TRBV21-1 and TRBJ2-1; the D call in the table, TRBD2, was not verified against the DNA. TRBV21-1 is a listed pseudogene. The CDR3 extends over 18 amino acids.

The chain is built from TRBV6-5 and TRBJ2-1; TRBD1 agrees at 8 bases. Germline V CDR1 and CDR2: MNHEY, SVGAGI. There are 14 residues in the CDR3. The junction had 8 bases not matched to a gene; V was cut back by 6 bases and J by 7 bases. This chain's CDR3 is CASSHMGTGNEQFF. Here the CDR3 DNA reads TGTGCCAGCAGCCACATGGGGACAGGTAATGAGCAGTTCTTC.

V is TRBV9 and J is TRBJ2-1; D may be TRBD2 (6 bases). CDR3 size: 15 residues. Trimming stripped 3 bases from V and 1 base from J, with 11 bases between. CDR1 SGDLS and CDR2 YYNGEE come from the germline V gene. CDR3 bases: TGTGCCAGCAGCGCCCGGGAGAAGTCCTACAATGAGCAGTTCTTC. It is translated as CASSAREKSYNEQFF.